Reported below is one T cell receptor (beta chain). Its antigen is not known. CDR1 is SGHDT and CDR2 is YYEEEE in the germline V gene. The CDR3 is made up of 13 amino acids. TCRbeta libraries were built with three rounds of nested PCR, modified from ARM-PCR. TCRdb itself ran the multiplex PCR reads through MiXCR, one entry per CDR3 protein. The sample records about 70,000 distinct CDR3 sequences, 55% to 85% being singletons. The sample originates from a study of tumor and adjacent non-tumor tissue in lung cancer. About the study: Aged roughly 30 to 85 years, patients included under 13 men and roughly 5 women with stage I to III disease.

General study findings and limits: Normal lung showed higher cumulative top 100 clone frequency than tumor. Tumor tissue had significantly higher TCR diversity than normal lung.

RNA was extracted from bulk tissue without any cell sorting. Between August and November 2014, newly diagnosed, chemotherapy-naive lung cancer patients underwent thoracic surgery in China. The clonotype comes from a man aged 55 to 69 with non-small cell lung cancer. V and J are TRBV5-6 and TRBJ2-3; D gene unclear. The sequenced sample was lung tumor tissue. The CDR3 loop reads CVSLVYLTDTQYF. The CDR3 coding sequence is TGTGTCAGTTTGGTCTACCTAACCGATACGCAGTATTTT. Complete variable domain (other parts from reference TRBV5-6 and TRBJ2-3): DAGVTQSPTHLIKTRGQQVTLRCSPKSGHDTVSWYQQALGQGPQFIFQYYEEEERQRGNFPDRFSGHQFPNYSSELNVNALLLGDSALYLCVSLVYLTDTQYFGPGTRLTVL.